This TCR beta chain was recovered during a study of blood T cell repertoires in COVID-19. The assay was immunoSEQ multiplex PCR, and TCRdb's table has in-frame clones only and misses some. The sample contains some 240,000 clones, around 83% of which appear only once. This clone was seen a single time. Trimming at V came to 7 bases and at J to 1 base, leaving 3 bases not matched to a gene. Germline lookup yields CDR1 MNHEY and CDR2 SMNVEV (reference sequence). The CDR3 length is 13 residues. This chain links TRBV27 with TRBJ1-1, with 7 bases identical to TRBD1. This TCR was recovered from an older woman with COVID-19, enrolled during active disease. The sequenced material came from peripheral blood. CDR3 nucleotide sequence: TGTGCCAGCATTAACAGGGGGAACACTGAAGCTTTCTTT. It specifies CASINRGNTEAFF.